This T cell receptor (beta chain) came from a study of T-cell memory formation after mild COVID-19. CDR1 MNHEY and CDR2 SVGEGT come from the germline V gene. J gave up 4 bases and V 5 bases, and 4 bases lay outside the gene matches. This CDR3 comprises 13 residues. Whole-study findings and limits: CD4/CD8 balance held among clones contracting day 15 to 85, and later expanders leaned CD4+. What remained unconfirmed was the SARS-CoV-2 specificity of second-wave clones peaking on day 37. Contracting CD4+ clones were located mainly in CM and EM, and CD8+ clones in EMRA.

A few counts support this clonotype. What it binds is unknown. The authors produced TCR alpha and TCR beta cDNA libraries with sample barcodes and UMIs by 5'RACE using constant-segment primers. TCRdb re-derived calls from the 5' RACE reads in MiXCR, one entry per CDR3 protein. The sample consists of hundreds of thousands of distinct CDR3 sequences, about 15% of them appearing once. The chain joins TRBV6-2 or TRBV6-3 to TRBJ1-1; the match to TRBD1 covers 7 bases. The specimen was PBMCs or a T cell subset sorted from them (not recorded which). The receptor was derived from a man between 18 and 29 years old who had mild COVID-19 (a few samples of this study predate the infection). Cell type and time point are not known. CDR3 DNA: TGTGCCAGCAGTCAGACAGGGCGCACTGAAGCTTTCTTT. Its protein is CASSQTGRTEAFF.